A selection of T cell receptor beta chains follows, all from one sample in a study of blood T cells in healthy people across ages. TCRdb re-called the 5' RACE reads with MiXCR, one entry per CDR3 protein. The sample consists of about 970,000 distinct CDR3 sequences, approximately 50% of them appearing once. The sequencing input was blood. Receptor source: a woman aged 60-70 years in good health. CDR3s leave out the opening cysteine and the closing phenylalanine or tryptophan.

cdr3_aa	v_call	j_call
ASSQDGVGPYEQY	TRBV4-3	TRBJ2-7
ASSFSEASYEQY	TRBV27	TRBJ2-7
ASSATGYEQY	TRBV27	TRBJ2-7
ASSEIDSRQTQY	TRBV7-6	TRBJ2-5
ASINGQGNIQY	TRBV6-6	TRBJ2-4
ASAEEQGYDTEAF	TRBV5-1	TRBJ1-1
ATQGIGYEQY	TRBV10-2	-
SVVTSSEEQF	TRBV29-1	TRBJ2-1
SVLRDAPFSYEQY	TRBV29-1	TRBJ2-7
ATSRKSSYEQF	TRBV15	TRBJ2-1
ASSQGPAGPYNEQF	TRBV4-1	TRBJ2-1